This T cell receptor beta chain was retrieved from a study of early T cells in non-severe SARS-CoV-2 infection. About the study: The input, bulk RNA from unsorted whole blood, was sequenced, and chains were unpaired. Findings and limits, study-wide: Private and CD4 specificities were missed by VDJdb matching, skewed to anti-spike CD8.

As part of library construction, unique molecular identifiers were attached to individual cDNA molecules. Each CDR3 protein is one row after TCRdb ran MiXCR on the 5' RACE reads. Of 35,000 to 45,000 distinct CDR3 sequences listed, over 5% are singletons. This clonotype was detected ten times or more. Antigen: not known. Here the sequenced sample was whole blood, taken at baseline. The TCR comes from an adult who was a healthcare worker with PCR-confirmed SARS-CoV-2 infection or an uninfected control (not recorded which).

The CDR3 loop is CSASRPLGGEETQYF. CDR3 coding DNA: TGCAGTGCTAGCAGGCCCCTGGGAGGGGAAGAGACCCAGTACTTC. The chain is built from TRBV20-1 and TRBJ2-5; 7 positions match TRBD2. Trimming took 3 bases from V and 3 from J; bases not matched to a gene: 10. This CDR3 spans 15 amino acids. Germline V gives CDR1 DFQATT, CDR2 SNEGSKA (reference sequence).